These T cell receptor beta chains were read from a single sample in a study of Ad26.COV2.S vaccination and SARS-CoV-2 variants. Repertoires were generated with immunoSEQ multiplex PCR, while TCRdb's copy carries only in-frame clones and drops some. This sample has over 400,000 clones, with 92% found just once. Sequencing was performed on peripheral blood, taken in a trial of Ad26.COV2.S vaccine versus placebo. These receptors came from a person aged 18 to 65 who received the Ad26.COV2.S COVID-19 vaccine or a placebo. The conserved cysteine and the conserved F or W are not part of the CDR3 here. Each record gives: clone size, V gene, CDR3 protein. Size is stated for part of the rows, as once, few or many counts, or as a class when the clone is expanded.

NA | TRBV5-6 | ASSVDSNTF
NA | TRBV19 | ASSIFAEGDGYT
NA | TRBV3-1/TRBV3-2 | ASSPRRGDYGYT
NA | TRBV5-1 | ASSLPTDTQY
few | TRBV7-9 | ASSLAGGFNEKLF
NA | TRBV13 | ASSAGQGVYGYT
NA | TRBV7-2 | ASSPSQGGIAF
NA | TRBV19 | ASSMVQGRRLNTEAF
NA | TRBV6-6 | ASRDRQGMDTEAF
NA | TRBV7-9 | ASRPTQTGAKETQY
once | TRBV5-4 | ASSFGGGQNEKLF
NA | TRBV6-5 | ASSRWGQGIDTQY
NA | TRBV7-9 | ASSLGKYRDSQETQY
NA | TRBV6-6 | ASTENGATNEKLF
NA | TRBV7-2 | ASSLAPGSEAF
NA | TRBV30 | AWRGTGVYTEAF
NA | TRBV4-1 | ASSQGRDYEQY
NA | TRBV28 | ASSPDGGLSTEAF
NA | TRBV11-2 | ASRSGGGLGEAF
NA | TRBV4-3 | ASSQITGGHIQY
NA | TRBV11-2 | ASSQSAGGEKLF
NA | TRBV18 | ASSRGIDTEAF
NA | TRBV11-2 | ASRDGGGPLSHPDTQY
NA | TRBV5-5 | ASSLGPTPGGQF
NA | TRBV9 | ASSVATRQDNEQF
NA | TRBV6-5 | ASGGGATETQY
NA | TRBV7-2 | ASSLRPGPDTQY
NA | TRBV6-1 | ASSEEVNGGSPLH
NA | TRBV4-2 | ASSQENTRNEQF
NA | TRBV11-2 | ASTRQGARTEAF
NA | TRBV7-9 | ASSSGQGMSPLH